This T cell receptor (beta chain) originates from a study of T cell repertoires in cytomegalovirus infection (dated by TCRdb to about 2019). Study-wide context: The peptide stimulations were aimed at well-studied HLA-B-restricted epitopes as well as recently identified HLA-C-restricted CMV epitopes, whose presentation resists viral immunomodulation. The HLA type of each donor mattered for the analysis, because public TCR beta signatures pointed to carriage of CMV infection along with the matching HLA type.

The sequencer listed for this sample is Illumina HiSeq 1500. TCRdb handled the public reads itself, with Q25 trimming in fastp and clone calling in MiXCR, and kept productive beta chains. Rows are unified per CDR3 protein, each entry keeping the most common DNA and genes. The sample table contains 450,000 to 600,000 distinct CDR3 sequences; only one count was recorded for 33% of them. The ten largest clones represent roughly a sixth of the sample. The treatment or condition label corresponds to: in vitro stimulation with specific CMV peptide epitopes to enrich CMV-specific T cells. The research as a whole found: Carriers of CMV infection plus the relevant HLA type were discriminated by the cumulative frequency of public TCR beta family members in the study cohort and in an independent approximately 350-donor cohort. The ex vivo response was dominated by HLA-C-restricted CMV-specific TCR beta clonotypes, and the single most frequent clonotype in two of eight donors was supplied by these HLA-C-restricted clonotypes.

This clonotype was counted between two and nine times. No cognate antigen has been identified for it. No much larger clone is present one base from it, and per-base qualities are unavailable. The sequence derives from a human donor in good health (CMV status not recorded). Some clones in this sample may be carry-over from other donors' samples. The input for sequencing was cultured PBMCs, taken from culture after CMV antigen stimulation.

The DNA reads TGTGCCAGCATTCTGGGAGGGACCGGGGAGCTGTTTTTT. It specifies CASILGGTGELFF. Recombination linked TRBV7-2 to TRBJ2-2, with 7 central nucleotides matching TRBD2. Clipping removes 7 bases from V and 5 bases from J, with 4 as the unmatched junction base count. The CDR3 runs 13 amino acids, cysteine and phenylalanine included. Here the CDR3 DNA is all that survives: 39 bases in frame from base 1. As encoded in the germline V gene, CDR1 is SGHTA while CDR2 is FQGNSA. Here the CDR3 is joined to the reference TRBV7-2 and TRBJ2-2 genes, and the full variable domain is: GAGVSQSPSNKVTEKGKDVELRCDPISGHTALYWYRQSLGQGLEFLIYFQGNSAPDKSGLPSDRFSAERTGGSVSTLTIQRTQQEDSAVYLCASILGGTGELFFGEGSRLTVL.